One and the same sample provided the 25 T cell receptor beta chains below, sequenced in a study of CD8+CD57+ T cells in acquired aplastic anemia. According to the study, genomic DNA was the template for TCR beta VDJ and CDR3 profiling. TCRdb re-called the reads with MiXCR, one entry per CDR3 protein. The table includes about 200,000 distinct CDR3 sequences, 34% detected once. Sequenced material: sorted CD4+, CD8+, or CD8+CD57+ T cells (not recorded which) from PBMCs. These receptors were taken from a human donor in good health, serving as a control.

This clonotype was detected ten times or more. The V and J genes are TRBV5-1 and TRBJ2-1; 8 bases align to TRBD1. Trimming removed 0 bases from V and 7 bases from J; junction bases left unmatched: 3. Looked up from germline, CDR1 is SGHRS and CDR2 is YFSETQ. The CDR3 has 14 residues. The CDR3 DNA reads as TGCGCCAGCAGCTTGGATCAGGGGGCGAATGAGCAGTTCTTC. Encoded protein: CASSLDQGANEQFF.

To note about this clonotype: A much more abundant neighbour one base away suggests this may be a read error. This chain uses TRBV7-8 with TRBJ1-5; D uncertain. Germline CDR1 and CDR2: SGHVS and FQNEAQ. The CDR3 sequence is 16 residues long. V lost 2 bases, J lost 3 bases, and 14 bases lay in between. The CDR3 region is CASSLFRIGDNQPQHF. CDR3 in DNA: TGTGCCAGCAGCTTATTTCGGATAGGAGACAATCAGCCCCAGCATTTT.

This chain's CDR3 is CASSPTGGTGSTDTQYF. Here the CDR3 DNA reads TGCGCCAGCAGCCCGACAGGGGGGACAGGGAGCACAGATACGCAGTATTTT. The chain employs TRBV5-1 and TRBJ2-3; 9 bases match TRBD1. This CDR3 is 17 amino acids long. The germline V gene encodes CDR1 SGHRS and CDR2 YFSETQ. Trimming removed 4 bases from V and 0 bases from J; junction bases left unmatched: 9.

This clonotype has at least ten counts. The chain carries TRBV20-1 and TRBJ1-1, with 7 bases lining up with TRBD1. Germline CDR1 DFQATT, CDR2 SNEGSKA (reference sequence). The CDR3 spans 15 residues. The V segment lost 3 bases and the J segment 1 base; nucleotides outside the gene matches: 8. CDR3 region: CSAREGGGRNTEAFF. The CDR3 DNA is TGCAGTGCTAGGGAAGGGGGCGGAAGGAACACTGAAGCTTTCTTT.

The DNA of the CDR3 is TGTGCCAGCAGCTCGATTTTAGGGACTAGCTCCGAGCAGTACTTC. It translates to CASSSILGTSSEQYF. The chain is built from TRBV5-5 and TRBJ2-7; 9 nucleotides agree with TRBD2. Germline-derived CDR1 and CDR2 are SGHKS and YYEKEE (reference sequence). The junction had 10 bases not matched to a gene; V was cut back by 3 bases and J by 6 bases. The CDR3 extends over 15 amino acids. The whole variable domain, filled in from reference TRBV5-5 and TRBJ2-7, reads DAGVTQSPTHLIKTRGQQVTLRCSPISGHKSVSWYQQVLGQGPQFIFQYYEKEERGRGNFPDRFSARQFPNYSSELNVNALLLGDSALYLCASSSILGTSSEQYFGPGTRLTVT.

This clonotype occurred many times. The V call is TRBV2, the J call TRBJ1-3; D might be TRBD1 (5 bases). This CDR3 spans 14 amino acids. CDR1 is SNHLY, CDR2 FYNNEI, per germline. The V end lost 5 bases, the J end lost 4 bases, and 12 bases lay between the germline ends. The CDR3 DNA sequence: TGTGCCAGCAGTACCGGGGCCTCCGGAAACACCATATATTTT. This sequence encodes CASSTGASGNTIYF.

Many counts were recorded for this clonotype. CDR3: CSARDSNSPLHF. The CDR3 DNA sequence: TGCAGTGCTAGAGACAGTAATTCACCCCTCCACTTT. The J gene is TRBJ1-6, the V gene TRBV20-1; D remains unclear. CDR1 is DFQATT, CDR2 SNEGSKA, per germline (reference sequence). The CDR3 is 12 residues long. V lost 0 bases and J lost 6, with 3 bases in between.

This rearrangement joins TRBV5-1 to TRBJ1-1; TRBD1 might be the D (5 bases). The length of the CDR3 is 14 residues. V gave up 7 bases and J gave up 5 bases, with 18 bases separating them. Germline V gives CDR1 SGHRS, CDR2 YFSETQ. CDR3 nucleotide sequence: TGCGCCAGCCGACAGACACCCACACTGACTGAAGCTTTCTTT. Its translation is CASRQTPTLTEAFF.

The CDR3 region is CASRLKGGAEAFF. For the CDR3, the DNA is TGCGCCAGCAGACTTAAGGGGGGCGCTGAAGCTTTCTTT. This chain links TRBV5-1 with TRBJ1-1; a weak D match, TRBD1 (6 bases). Germline lookup yields CDR1 SGHRS and CDR2 YFSETQ. Trimming cost V 5 bases and J 6 bases, with 14 bases left between them. This CDR3 is built from 13 residues.

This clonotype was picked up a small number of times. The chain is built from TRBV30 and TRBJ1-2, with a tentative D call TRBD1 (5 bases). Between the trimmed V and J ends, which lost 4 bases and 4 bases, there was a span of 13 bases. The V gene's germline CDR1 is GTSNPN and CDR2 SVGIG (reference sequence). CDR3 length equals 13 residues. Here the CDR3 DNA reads TGTGCCTGGACGAGGGGATTTGGCTATGGCTACACCTTC. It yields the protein CAWTRGFGYGYTF.

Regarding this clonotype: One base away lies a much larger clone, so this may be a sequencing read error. The CDR3 region is CASGLGPGQGTSPLHF. As DNA, the CDR3 is TGTGCCAGCGGCTTGGGGCCGGGACAGGGGACTTCACCCCTCCACTTT. The chain employs TRBV11-2 and TRBJ1-6, with 10 bases that match TRBD1. Per the germline V gene, CDR1 is SGHAT and CDR2 is FQNNGV. The CDR3 covers 16 residues.

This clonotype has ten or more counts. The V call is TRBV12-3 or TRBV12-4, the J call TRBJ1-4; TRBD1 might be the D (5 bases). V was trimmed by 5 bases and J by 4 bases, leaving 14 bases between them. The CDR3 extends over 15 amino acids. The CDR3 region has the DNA TGTGCCAGCAGTCCCCGGGACGGCGGTAATGAAAAACTGTTTTTT. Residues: CASSPRDGGNEKLFF.

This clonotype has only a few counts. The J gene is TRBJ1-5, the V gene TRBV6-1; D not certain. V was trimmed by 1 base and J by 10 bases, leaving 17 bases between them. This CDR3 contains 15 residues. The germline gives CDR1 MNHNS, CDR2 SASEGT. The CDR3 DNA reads TGTGCCAGCAGTGAAGTGCAGGACTCAATGTATCCCCAGCATTTT. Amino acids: CASSEVQDSMYPQHF.

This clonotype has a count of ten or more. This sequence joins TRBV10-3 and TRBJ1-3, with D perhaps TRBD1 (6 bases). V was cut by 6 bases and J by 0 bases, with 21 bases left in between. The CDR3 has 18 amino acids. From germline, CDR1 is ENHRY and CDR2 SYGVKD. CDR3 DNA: TGTGCCATCAGACAGGGTTTGGGAGCGCACGCCTCTGGAAACACCATATATTTT. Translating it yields CAIRQGLGAHASGNTIYF.

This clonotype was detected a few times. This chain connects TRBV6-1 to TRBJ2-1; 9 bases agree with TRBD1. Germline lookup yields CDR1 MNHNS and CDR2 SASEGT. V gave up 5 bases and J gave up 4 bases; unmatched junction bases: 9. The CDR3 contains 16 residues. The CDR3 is CASSRLGQGRYNEQFF. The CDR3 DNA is TGTGCCAGCAGTCGCTTGGGACAGGGACGTTACAATGAGCAGTTCTTC.

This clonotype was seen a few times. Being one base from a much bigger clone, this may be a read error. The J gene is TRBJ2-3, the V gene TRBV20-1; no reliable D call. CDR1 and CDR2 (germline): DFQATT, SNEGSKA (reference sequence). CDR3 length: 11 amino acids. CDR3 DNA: TGCAAGGCCTCGGGCGCAGATACGCAGTATTTT. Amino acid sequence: CKASGADTQYF.

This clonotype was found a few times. The CDR3 DNA follows: TGTGCCAGCAGTCAAGGGGGCGGTGGGGCCAACGTCCTGACTTTC. Translation: CASSQGGGGANVLTF. This chain uses TRBV25-1 with TRBJ2-6; 7 bases agree with TRBD1. V lost 5 bases to trimming and J lost 3 bases; unmatched junction nucleotides: 4. The CDR3 covers 15 residues. Germline V gives CDR1 MGHDK, CDR2 SYGVNS.

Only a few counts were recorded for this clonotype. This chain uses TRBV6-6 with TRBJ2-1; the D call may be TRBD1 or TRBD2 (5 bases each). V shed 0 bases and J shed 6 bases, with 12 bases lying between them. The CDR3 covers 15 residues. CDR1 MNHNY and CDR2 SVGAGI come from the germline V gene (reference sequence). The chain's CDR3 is CASSYSRGLTNEQFF. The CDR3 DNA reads TGTGCCAGCAGTTACTCGAGGGGTCTAACCAATGAGCAGTTCTTC.

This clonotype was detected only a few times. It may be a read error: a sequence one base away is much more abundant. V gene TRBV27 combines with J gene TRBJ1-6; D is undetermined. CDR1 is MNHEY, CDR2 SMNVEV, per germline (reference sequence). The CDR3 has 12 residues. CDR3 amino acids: CASTGLGSPPHF. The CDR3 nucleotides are TGTGCCAGCACGGGCTTGGGATCACCCCCCCACTTT.

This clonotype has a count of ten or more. The CDR3 coding sequence is TGTGCCAGCACACGGACGGGAATGAACACTGAAGCTTTCTTT. Translated, it gives CASTRTGMNTEAFF. V and J are TRBV7-9 and TRBJ1-1, with D unclear. Germline lookup yields CDR1 SEHNR and CDR2 FQNEAQ (reference sequence). The CDR3 loop spans 14 amino acids. Trimming stripped 7 bases from V and 0 bases from J, with 12 bases between.

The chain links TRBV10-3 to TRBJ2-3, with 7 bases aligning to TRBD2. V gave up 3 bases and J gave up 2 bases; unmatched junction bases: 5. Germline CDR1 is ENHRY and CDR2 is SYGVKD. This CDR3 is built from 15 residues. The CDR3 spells CAISDGSGSTDTQYF. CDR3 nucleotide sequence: TGTGCCATCAGTGACGGTAGCGGGTCCACAGATACGCAGTATTTT.

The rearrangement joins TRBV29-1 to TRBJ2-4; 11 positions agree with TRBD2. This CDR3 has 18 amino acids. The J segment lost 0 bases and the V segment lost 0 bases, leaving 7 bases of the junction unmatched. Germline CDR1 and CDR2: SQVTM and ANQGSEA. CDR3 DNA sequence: TGCAGCGTTGAAGAAGGCCTAGCGGGAGGAATAGCCAAAAACATTCAGTACTTC. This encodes CSVEEGLAGGIAKNIQYF.

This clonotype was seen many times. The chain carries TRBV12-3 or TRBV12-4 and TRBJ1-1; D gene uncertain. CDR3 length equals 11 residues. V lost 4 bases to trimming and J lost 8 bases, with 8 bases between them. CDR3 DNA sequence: TGTGCCAGCAGTTCTTTGTTGGAAGCTTTCTTT. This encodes CASSSLLEAFF.

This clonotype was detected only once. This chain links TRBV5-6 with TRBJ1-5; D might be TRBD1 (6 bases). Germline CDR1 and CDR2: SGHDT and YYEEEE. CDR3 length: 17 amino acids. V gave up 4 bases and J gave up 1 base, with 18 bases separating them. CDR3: CASSETRDIRSNQPQHF. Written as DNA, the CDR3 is TGTGCCAGCAGCGAGACCCGGGACATCAGGAGCAATCAGCCCCAGCATTTT.

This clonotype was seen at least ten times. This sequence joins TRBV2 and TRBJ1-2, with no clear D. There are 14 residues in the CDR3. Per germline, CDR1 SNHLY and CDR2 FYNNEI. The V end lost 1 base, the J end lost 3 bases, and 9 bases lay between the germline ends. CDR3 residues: CASSEGGYDYGYTF. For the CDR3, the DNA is TGTGCCAGCAGTGAAGGAGGGTACGACTATGGCTACACCTTC.